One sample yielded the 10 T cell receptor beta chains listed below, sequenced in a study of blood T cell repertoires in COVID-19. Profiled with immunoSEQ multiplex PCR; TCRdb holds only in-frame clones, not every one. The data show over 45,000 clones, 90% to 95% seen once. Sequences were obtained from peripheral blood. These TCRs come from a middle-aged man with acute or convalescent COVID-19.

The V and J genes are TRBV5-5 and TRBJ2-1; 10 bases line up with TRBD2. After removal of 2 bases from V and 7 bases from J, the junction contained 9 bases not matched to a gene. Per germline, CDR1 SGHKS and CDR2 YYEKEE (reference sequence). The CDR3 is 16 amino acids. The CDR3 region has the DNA TGTGCCAGCAGCTTCTCGGGAGCGGGAGGGGGGAATGAGCAGTTCTTC. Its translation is CASSFSGAGGGNEQFF.

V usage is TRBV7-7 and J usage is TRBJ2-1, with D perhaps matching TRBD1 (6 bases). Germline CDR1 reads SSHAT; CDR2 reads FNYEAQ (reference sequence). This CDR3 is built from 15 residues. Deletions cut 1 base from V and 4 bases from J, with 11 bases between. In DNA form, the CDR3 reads TGTGCCAGCAGCTTAGGTGTCGACAGGTACAATGAGCAGTTCTTC. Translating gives CASSLGVDRYNEQFF.

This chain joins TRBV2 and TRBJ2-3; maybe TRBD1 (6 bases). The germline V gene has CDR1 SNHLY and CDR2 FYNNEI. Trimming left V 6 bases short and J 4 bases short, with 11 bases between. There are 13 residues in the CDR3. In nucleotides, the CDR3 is TGTGCCAGCAGAGAGGGGGTTGCAGATACGCAGTATTTT. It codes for CASREGVADTQYF.

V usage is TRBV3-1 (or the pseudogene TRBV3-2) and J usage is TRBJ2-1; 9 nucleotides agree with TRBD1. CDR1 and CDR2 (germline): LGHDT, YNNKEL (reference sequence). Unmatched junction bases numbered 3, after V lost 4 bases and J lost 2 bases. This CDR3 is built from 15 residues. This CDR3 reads CASSRDRAAYNEQFF. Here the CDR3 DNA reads TGTGCCAGCAGCCGGGACAGGGCAGCCTACAATGAGCAGTTCTTC.

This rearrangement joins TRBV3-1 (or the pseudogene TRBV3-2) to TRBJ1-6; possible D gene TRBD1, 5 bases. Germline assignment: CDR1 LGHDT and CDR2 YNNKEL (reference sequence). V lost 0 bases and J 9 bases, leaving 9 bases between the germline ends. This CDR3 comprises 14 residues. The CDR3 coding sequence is TGTGCCAGCAGCCAAGATCAGGGAATTTCACCCCTCCACTTT. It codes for CASSQDQGISPLHF.

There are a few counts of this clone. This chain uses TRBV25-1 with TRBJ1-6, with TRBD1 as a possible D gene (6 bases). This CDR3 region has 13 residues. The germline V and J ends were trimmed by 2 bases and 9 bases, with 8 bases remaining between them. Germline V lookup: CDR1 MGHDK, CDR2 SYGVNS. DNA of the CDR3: TGTGCCAGCAGTGAACCAGGGGTTTCACCCCTCCACTTT. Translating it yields CASSEPGVSPLHF.

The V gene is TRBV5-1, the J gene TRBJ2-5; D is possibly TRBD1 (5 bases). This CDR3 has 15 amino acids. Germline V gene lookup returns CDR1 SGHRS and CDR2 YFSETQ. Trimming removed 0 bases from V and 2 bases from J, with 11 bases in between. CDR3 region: CASSLGPQAQETQYF. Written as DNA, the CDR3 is TGCGCCAGCAGCTTGGGCCCACAGGCGCAAGAGACCCAGTACTTC.

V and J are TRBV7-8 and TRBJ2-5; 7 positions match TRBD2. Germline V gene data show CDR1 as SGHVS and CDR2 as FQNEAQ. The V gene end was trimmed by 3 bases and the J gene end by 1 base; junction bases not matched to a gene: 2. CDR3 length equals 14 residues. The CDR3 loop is CASSLASGQETQYF. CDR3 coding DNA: TGTGCCAGCAGCTTGGCTAGCGGCCAAGAGACCCAGTACTTC.

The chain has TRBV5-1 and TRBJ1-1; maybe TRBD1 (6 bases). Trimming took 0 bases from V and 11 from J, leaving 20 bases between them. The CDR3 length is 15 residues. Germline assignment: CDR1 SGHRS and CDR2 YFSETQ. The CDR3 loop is CASSLAWGQGLDAFF. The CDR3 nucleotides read TGCGCCAGCAGCTTGGCTTGGGGGCAGGGGCTAGACGCTTTCTTT.

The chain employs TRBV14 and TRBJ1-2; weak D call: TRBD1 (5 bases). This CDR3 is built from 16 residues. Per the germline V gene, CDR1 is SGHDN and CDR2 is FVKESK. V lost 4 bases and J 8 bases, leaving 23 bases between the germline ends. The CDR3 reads CASSPRDRAGRRGYTF. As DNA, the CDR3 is TGTGCCAGCAGCCCCCGAGATCGGGCAGGGCGAAGAGGCTACACCTTC.